This T cell receptor (beta chain) was recovered during a study of blood T cell repertoires in COVID-19. Profiling relied on immunoSEQ multiplex PCR, and the TCRdb table lists in-frame clones only, not all of them. The data show fewer than 250,000 clones, roughly 80% seen once. V lost 5 bases to trimming and J lost 2 bases; unmatched junction nucleotides: 7. The CDR3 consists of 16 residues. The germline V gene has CDR1 SGHTA and CDR2 FQGTGA. The clonotype comes from a man aged 55 to 70 with acute or convalescent COVID-19. Sequenced sample: peripheral blood. The chain combines TRBV7-3 with TRBJ2-2, with 8 bases identical to TRBD2. CDR3 in amino acids: CASSPMAGGNTGELFF. DNA for the CDR3: TGTGCCAGCAGCCCTATGGCGGGGGGTAACACCGGGGAGCTGTTTTTT.